The 10 T cell receptor beta chains below were found in one sample sequenced in a study of lymphopenia after photon versus proton radiotherapy. Profiling relied on immunoSEQ multiplex PCR, and the TCRdb table lists in-frame clones only, not all of them. The repertoire holds 89,000 or so clones, with approximately 82% as singletons. This specimen consisted of peripheral blood, obtained from a patient treated with proton-based radiotherapy. The receptors derive from a man aged 55-75 years with pancreatic cancer.

V is TRBV7-8 and J is TRBJ2-7; weak D call: TRBD2 (5 bases). Looked up from germline, CDR1 is SGHVS and CDR2 is FQNEAQ. V was clipped by 5 bases and J by 1 base, with 6 bases between them. The CDR3 runs to 12 residues. CDR3 bases: TGTGCCAGCAGCGAGGGATCCTACGAGCAGTACTTC. This codes for CASSEGSYEQYF.

This rearrangement joins TRBV7-9 to TRBJ1-5; D not resolved. This CDR3 contains 15 residues. V gave up 3 bases and J gave up 1 base, with 10 bases separating them. Germline V CDR1 and CDR2: SEHNR, FQNEAQ (reference sequence). In nucleotides, the CDR3 is TGTGCCAGCAGCTTTAACGGAATGAGCAATCAGCCCCAGCATTTT. This gives the protein CASSFNGMSNQPQHF.

The J gene is TRBJ2-3, the V gene TRBV11-2; 11 positions match TRBD1. CDR3 length equals 15 residues. CDR1 and CDR2 (germline): SGHAT, FQNNGV. Unmatched junction bases numbered 10, after V lost 6 bases and J lost 8 bases. The CDR3 protein is CASRHPGQGGVTQYF. The CDR3 DNA follows: TGTGCCAGCAGACATCCGGGACAGGGGGGAGTTACGCAGTATTTT.

This chain connects TRBV29-1 to TRBJ2-7, with no clear D. V gave up 1 base and J gave up 10 bases, with 11 bases separating them. CDR1 SQVTM and CDR2 ANQGSEA come from the germline V gene. There are 11 residues in the CDR3. The CDR3 protein is CSVEVPEGQYF. Here the CDR3 DNA reads TGCAGCGTTGAAGTCCCCGAAGGCCAGTACTTC.

This clone was recorded only once. J is TRBJ1-1 and V is TRBV4-1; TRBD1 is a possible D gene (5 bases). Between the trimmed V and J ends, which lost 2 bases and 0 bases, there was a span of 16 bases. The CDR3 is made up of 17 amino acids. CDR1 and CDR2 from the germline V gene are MGHRA and YSYEKL. This CDR3 is CASSQQGMGRMNTEAFF. DNA for the CDR3: TGCGCCAGCAGCCAACAAGGGATGGGACGGATGAACACTGAAGCTTTCTTT.

The CDR3, as DNA: TGCAGCGTCGACGGGGTCGTCACTGAAGCTTTCTTT. This encodes CSVDGVVTEAFF. The chain uses TRBV29-1 and TRBJ1-1; D is ambiguous. V lost 6 bases to trimming and J lost 4 bases, with 12 bases between them. CDR1 and CDR2 (germline): SQVTM, ANQGSEA. This CDR3 is 12 amino acids long.

The rearrangement links TRBV5-1 to TRBJ2-1; 7 bases line up with TRBD2. CDR1 is SGHRS and CDR2 is YFSETQ in the germline V gene. V lost 1 base to trimming and J lost 6 bases; unmatched junction nucleotides: 13. This CDR3 contains 17 residues. The CDR3 nucleotides are TGCGCCAGCAGCTTGTGGCTAGCGGAGGGGATCGGCAATGAGCAGTTCTTC. Translated, it gives CASSLWLAEGIGNEQFF.

The genes are TRBV11-3 and TRBJ2-3; D is unclear. This CDR3 is 14 amino acids long. V lost 5 bases, J lost 0 bases, and 9 bases lay in between. Germline V gene lookup returns CDR1 SGHNT and CDR2 YENEEA. The CDR3 reads CASSRLGSTDTQYF. The DNA of the CDR3 is TGTGCCAGCAGCCGCCTAGGTAGCACAGATACGCAGTATTTT.

This chain joins TRBV6-5 and TRBJ1-1; no clear D gene. CDR3 size: 12 residues. Trimming cost V 8 bases and J 1 base, with 8 bases left between them. Germline V CDR1 and CDR2: MNHEY, SVGAGI. The CDR3 DNA reads as TGTGCCAGCGGGGAGGAGAACACTGAAGCTTTCTTT. Encoded protein: CASGEENTEAFF.

The rearrangement joins TRBV4-2 to TRBJ2-7, with a possible D match to TRBD1 (5 bases). The CDR3 extends over 16 amino acids. The germline gives CDR1 LGHNA, CDR2 YNFKEQ. Trimming shortened V by 1 base and J by 7 bases, and 20 bases separated the two germline ends. As DNA, the CDR3 is TGTGCCAGCAGCCAAGGAAGGGGCATATCGACGAGGGAGCAGTACTTC. Protein sequence: CASSQGRGISTREQYF.